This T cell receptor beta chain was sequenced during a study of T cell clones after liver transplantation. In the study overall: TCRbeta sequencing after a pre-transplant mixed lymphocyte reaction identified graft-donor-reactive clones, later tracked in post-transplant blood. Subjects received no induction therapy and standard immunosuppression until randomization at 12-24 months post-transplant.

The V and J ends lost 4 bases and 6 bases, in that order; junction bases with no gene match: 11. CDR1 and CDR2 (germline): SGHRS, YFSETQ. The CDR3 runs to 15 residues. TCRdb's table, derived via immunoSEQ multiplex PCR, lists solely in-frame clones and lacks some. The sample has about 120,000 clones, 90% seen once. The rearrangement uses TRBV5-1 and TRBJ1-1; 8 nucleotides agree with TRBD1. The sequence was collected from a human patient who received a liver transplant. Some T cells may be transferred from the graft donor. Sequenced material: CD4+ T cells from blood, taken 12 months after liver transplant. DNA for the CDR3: TGCGCCAGCAGCAAGCTGGACAGGGTCTCGGCTGAAGCTTTCTTT. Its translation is CASSKLDRVSAEAFF. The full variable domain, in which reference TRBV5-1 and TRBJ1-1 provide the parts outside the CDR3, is KAGVTQTPRYLIKTRGQQVTLSCSPISGHRSVSWYQQTPGQGLQFLFEYFSETQRNKGNFPGRFSGRQFSNSRSEMNVSTLELGDSALYLCASSKLDRVSAEAFFGQGTRLTVV.